This T cell receptor beta chain was captured in a study of blood T cell repertoires in COVID-19. About the research overall: There were acute and convalescent COVID-19 samples, and they came from the United States, Italy and Spain. The cDNA or gDNA used as material had been derived from T cells, B-cell-depleted T cells, or PBMCs.

Sequencing was performed with immunoSEQ multiplex PCR; in TCRdb, only in-frame clones are kept and a portion is missing. The sample lists 150,000 to 200,000 clones; about 84% were seen once. The CDR3 has 14 amino acids. CDR1 and CDR2 (germline): SGHAT, FQNNGV. J gave up 4 bases and V 1 base, and 2 bases lay outside the gene matches. This receptor was taken from a woman younger than 45 with acute or convalescent COVID-19. The J gene is TRBJ1-2, the V gene TRBV11-2, with 8 bases identical to TRBD1. The sample consisted of peripheral blood. The DNA of the CDR3 is TGTGCCAGCAGCTTAGGACAGGGGAGCTATGGCTACACCTTC. Translated, it gives CASSLGQGSYGYTF. The full variable domain, with the rest looked up from reference TRBV11-2 and TRBJ1-2, is EAGVAQSPRYKIIEKRQSVAFWCNPISGHATLYWYQQILGQGPKLLIQFQNNGVVDDSQLPKDRFSAERLKGVDSTLKIQPAKLEDSAVYLCASSLGQGSYGYTFGSGTRLTVV.